These 21 T cell receptor beta chains were sequenced from one sample in a study of CD8+ T cells in alopecia areata. Treatment noted: oral pan-JAK inhibitor, 5-10 mg twice daily. As the sequencing template, cDNA was produced by extracting RNA and reverse transcribing it. Repertoires were generated with immunoSEQ multiplex PCR, while TCRdb's copy carries only in-frame clones and drops some. This sample has over 150,000 clones, with more than 55% found just once. The sequences come from CD4+ T cells sorted from blood, collected at week 4, from a patient treated with tofacitinib. Receptors were obtained from a human donor with alopecia areata.

The rearrangement uses TRBV4-2 and TRBJ2-7; perhaps TRBD1 as D (6 bases). The germline CDR1 and CDR2 sequences are LGHNA and YNFKEQ. The CDR3 spans 14 residues. Trimming cost V 1 base and J 2 bases, with 9 bases left between them. The DNA for the CDR3 is TGTGCCAGCAGCCAAGCTGGGGACACCTACGAGCAGTACTTC. Protein product: CASSQAGDTYEQYF.

This chain's CDR3 is CASSGGVSSGRAFWAGEQFF. The CDR3 region has the DNA TGTGCCAGCAGCGGAGGAGTATCAAGCGGGAGGGCCTTTTGGGCCGGTGAGCAGTTCTTC. This sequence joins TRBV9 and TRBJ2-1; 10 bases line up with TRBD2. Germline V gene data show CDR1 as SGDLS and CDR2 as YYNGEE. The CDR3 loop spans 20 amino acids. Losses at the gene ends were 3 bases for V and 9 bases for J; bases not matched to a gene: 24. The whole variable domain, remainder taken from reference TRBV9 and TRBJ2-1, is DSGVTQTPKHLITATGQRVTLRCSPRSGDLSVYWYQQSLDQGLQFLIQYYNGEERAKGNILERFSAQQFPDLHSELNLSSLELGDSALYFCASSGGVSSGRAFWAGEQFFGPGTRLTVL.

The chain recombines TRBV30 with TRBJ2-2; tentatively, D is TRBD2 (7 bases). Trimming took 3 bases from V and 8 from J, leaving 16 bases between them. CDR3 length equals 14 residues. Germline CDR1 is GTSNPN and CDR2 is SVGIG (reference sequence). The CDR3 loop reads CAWRLGGRLGELFF. The CDR3 DNA reads TGTGCCTGGAGGCTCGGGGGGCGGCTGGGGGAGCTGTTTTTT.

This chain uses TRBV5-4 with TRBJ2-1; the match to TRBD2 covers 7 bases. Trimming removed 4 bases from V and 3 bases from J; junction bases left unmatched: 7. This CDR3 contains 15 residues. In germline, CDR1 is SGHNT, CDR2 YYREEE (reference sequence). The CDR3 DNA sequence: TGTGCCAGCAGCCCTGCCGGGAGGAACTACAATGAGCAGTTCTTC. Residues: CASSPAGRNYNEQFF.

The chain is built from TRBV5-4 and TRBJ2-1, with 10 nucleotides matching TRBD2. CDR1 and CDR2 from the germline V gene are SGHNT and YYREEE (reference sequence). V lost 5 bases, J lost 0 bases, and 5 bases stayed unmatched. The CDR3 has 16 amino acids. The CDR3 sequence is CASSAGLALSYNEQFF. The DNA of the CDR3 is TGTGCCAGCAGTGCGGGACTAGCGCTCTCCTACAATGAGCAGTTCTTC. The full variable domain, with the rest looked up from reference TRBV5-4 and TRBJ2-1, is ETGVTQSPTHLIKTRGQQVTLRCSSQSGHNTVSWYQQALGQGPQFIFQYYREEENGRGNFPPRFSGLQFPNYSSELNVNALELDDSALYLCASSAGLALSYNEQFFGPGTRLTVL.

V is TRBV4-2 and J is TRBJ2-1, with 11 bases fitting TRBD2. The CDR3 runs to 15 residues. Looked up from germline, CDR1 is LGHNA and CDR2 is YNFKEQ. V dropped 1 base and J dropped 5; count of bases not matched to a gene: 1. In DNA, the CDR3 is TGTGCCAGCAGCCAAGTGACTAGCGGGAACAATGAGCAGTTCTTC. It yields the protein CASSQVTSGNNEQFF.

This clone turned up a few times. The chain recombines TRBV28 with TRBJ2-2; 7 nucleotides agree with TRBD2. The V segment lost 3 bases and the J segment 6 bases; nucleotides outside the gene matches: 7. CDR3 size: 15 residues. Germline CDR1 reads MDHEN; CDR2 reads SYDVKM. As DNA, the CDR3 is TGTGCCAGCAGTTTGGGAGGGAGTCAATCCGGGGAGCTGTTTTTT. Translating it yields CASSLGGSQSGELFF.

Here the CDR3 reads CASSLGASYEQYF. The CDR3 DNA follows: TGTGCCAGCAGCTTAGGTGCCTCCTACGAGCAGTACTTC. V usage is TRBV7-6 and J usage is TRBJ2-7; D is undetermined. The CDR3 consists of 13 residues. Germline CDR1 reads SGHVS; CDR2 reads FNYEAQ. Trimming took off 1 base at V and 0 bases at J, with 4 bases between the two ends.

The chain couples TRBV15 to TRBJ2-3, with D unclear. Trimming took 7 bases from V and 1 from J, leaving 12 bases between them. The V gene's germline CDR1 is LNHNV and CDR2 YYDKDF (reference sequence). CDR3 length: 14 residues. The CDR3 is CATNEARGTDTQYF. For the CDR3, the DNA is TGTGCCACCAATGAGGCGCGTGGCACAGATACGCAGTATTTT.

The genes are TRBV7-2 and TRBJ2-3, with D perhaps matching TRBD2 (6 bases). V was pared by 3 bases and J by 4 bases, with 11 bases between. This CDR3 spans 14 amino acids. The V gene's germline CDR1 is SGHTA and CDR2 FQGNSA. CDR3 coding DNA: TGTGCCAGCAGCTTTGGGACTTTTTCAGATACGCAGTATTTT. Its translation: CASSFGTFSDTQYF.

Regarding this clone: The sample carries other DNA sequences with the same CDR3. The rearrangement joins TRBV5-1 to TRBJ1-1; D remains ambiguous. Germline CDR1 is SGHRS and CDR2 is YFSETQ. This CDR3 is built from 13 residues. V gave up 4 bases and J gave up 1 base, with 8 bases separating them. CDR3 loop: CASSPRRNTEAFF. The CDR3 bases are TGCGCCAGCAGCCCCAGGAGGAACACTGAAGCTTTCTTT.

The chain is built from TRBV20-1 and TRBJ1-1; no definite D call. The CDR3 extends over 11 amino acids. Germline lookup yields CDR1 DFQATT and CDR2 SNEGSKA (reference sequence). The V gene lost 5 bases and the J gene lost 1 base, with 5 bases spanning the gap. This CDR3 reads CSARQNTEAFF. CDR3 sequence (DNA): TGCAGTGCTCGACAGAACACTGAAGCTTTCTTT.

The CDR3 nucleotides read TGTGCCAGCACCCTCGGACCAATCCAAGAGACCCAGTACTTC. This translates into CASTLGPIQETQYF. V and J are TRBV6-5 and TRBJ2-5; D remains ambiguous. Between the trimmed V and J ends, which lost 7 bases and 1 base, there was a span of 13 bases. Germline CDR1 MNHEY, CDR2 SVGAGI. The CDR3 runs 14 residues.

The genes are TRBV30 and TRBJ2-7; TRBD2 agrees at 7 bases. The CDR3 loop spans 15 amino acids. The germline V gene has CDR1 GTSNPN and CDR2 SVGIG (reference sequence). The trim removed 0 bases at V and 5 bases at J, leaving 10 bases unmatched. The CDR3: CAWSVPGLRRDEQYF. The CDR3 DNA reads as TGTGCCTGGAGTGTTCCGGGACTAAGGAGGGACGAGCAGTACTTC.

This chain joins TRBV30 and TRBJ2-3, with 8 nucleotides matching TRBD2. The CDR3 has 15 amino acids. Trimming cost V 2 bases and J 2 bases; bases outside gene matches: 6. Germline V gives CDR1 GTSNPN, CDR2 SVGIG (reference sequence). The CDR3 sequence: CAWSRLAGYTDTQYF. The CDR3 nucleotides are TGTGCCTGGAGTAGGTTAGCGGGATACACAGATACGCAGTATTTT.

This clone has more than one count but fewer than ten. This chain connects TRBV29-1 to TRBJ1-2; D gene unclear. The CDR3 has 12 residues. Trimming removed 0 bases from V and 2 bases from J, with 4 bases in between. The germline gives CDR1 SQVTM, CDR2 ANQGSEA. The CDR3 is CSVEDQNYGYTF. The CDR3 bases are TGCAGCGTTGAAGATCAGAACTATGGCTACACCTTC.

The chain recombines TRBV7-9 with TRBJ2-3, with D possibly TRBD2 on 5 matching bases. The V and J ends lost 1 base and 5 bases respectively, with 13 bases between them. The germline V gene encodes CDR1 SEHNR and CDR2 FQNEAQ (reference sequence). The CDR3 covers 15 residues. DNA of the CDR3: TGTGCCAGCAGCTTAGGCGCGGGCGCGGTAGATACGCAGTATTTT. Amino acid sequence: CASSLGAGAVDTQYF.

The rearrangement links TRBV29-1 to TRBJ1-2; 10 bases match TRBD1. CDR3 size: 12 residues. The trim removed 4 bases at V and 6 bases at J, leaving 2 bases unmatched. Germline assignment: CDR1 SQVTM and CDR2 ANQGSEA. CDR3 sequence: CSVGQGADGYTF. In nucleotides, the CDR3 is TGCAGCGTTGGACAGGGGGCGGATGGCTACACCTTC.

This clone was seen more than once but under ten times. CDR3 bases: TGCAGCGCCGAATTCTCGGGGGGCTACACCTTC. Amino acids: CSAEFSGGYTF. The rearrangement joins TRBV20-1 to TRBJ1-2, with no clear D. Germline V gene data show CDR1 as DFQATT and CDR2 as SNEGSKA (reference sequence). This CDR3 has 11 residues.

The chain has TRBV2 and TRBJ2-7, with a possible D match to TRBD1 (6 bases). V was pared by 2 bases and J by 2 bases, with 10 bases between. Per germline, CDR1 SNHLY and CDR2 FYNNEI. The CDR3 is 14 amino acids. The CDR3 sequence: CASSEIQGTYEQYF. In nucleotides, the CDR3 is TGTGCCAGCAGTGAAATTCAGGGGACCTACGAGCAGTACTTC.

The chain is built from TRBV30 and TRBJ1-1; a weak D match, TRBD1 (5 bases). V dropped 1 base and J dropped 1 base, with 10 bases sitting between them. The V gene's germline CDR1 is GTSNPN and CDR2 SVGIG (reference sequence). CDR3 length: 14 amino acids. The CDR3 DNA sequence: TGTGCCTGGAGTGAAACAGGCGCGAACACTGAAGCTTTCTTT. Residues: CAWSETGANTEAFF.